What follows describes a single T cell receptor beta chain. Looked up from germline, CDR1 is KGHSH and CDR2 is LQKENI. The CDR3 consists of 15 residues. Between the trimmed V and J ends, which lost 3 bases and 2 bases, there was a span of 12 bases. This sample was taken from a study of breast tumors, draining lymph nodes, adjacent tissues. TCRdb redid the calling of the multiplex PCR reads with MiXCR, one entry per CDR3 protein. This table holds approximately 250,000 distinct CDR3 sequences, nearly 35% found once. Samples came from axillary lymph nodes draining the breast cancer. The specimen sequenced was axillary lymph node tissue. The origin of this receptor is a female donor with breast cancer. Some clones in this sample may be carry-over from other donors' samples. This rearrangement joins TRBV18 to TRBJ2-3; D is possibly TRBD1 (6 bases). CDR3 coding DNA: TGTGCCAGCTCACCGGCCACAGGGACCACAGATACGCAGTATTTT. It codes for CASSPATGTTDTQYF.